The next 13 T cell receptor beta chains were all read from a single sample in a study of cytomegalovirus exposure and HLA in healthy donors. PCR involved 60 Vbeta and 13 Jbeta primers. The method was immunoSEQ multiplex PCR; TCRdb's version includes in-frame clones alone and lacks a portion of them. Among some 200,000 clones listed, 65% to 90% were seen once. The sequenced sample was PBMCs. Every receptor here comes from a man in his forties in good health and CMV-seropositive.

V usage is TRBV20-1 and J usage is TRBJ1-1; a weak D match, TRBD1 (5 bases). The CDR3 contains 11 residues. Germline CDR1 is DFQATT and CDR2 is SNEGSKA (reference sequence). Trimming shortened V by 7 bases and J by 3 bases, and 9 bases separated the two germline ends. The CDR3 bases are TGCAGTGGCGGAGGGGACACTGAAGCTTTCTTT. This sequence encodes CSGGGDTEAFF.

The chain uses TRBV7-3 and TRBJ2-5, with TRBD2 identical over 9 bases. V was pared by 3 bases and J by 9 bases, with 11 bases of the junction left unmatched. The CDR3 runs 15 residues. Germline V lookup: CDR1 SGHTA, CDR2 FQGTGA. This CDR3 reads CASSFGGGAPEAQYF. The CDR3 DNA follows: TGTGCCAGCAGCTTTGGCGGGGGGGCCCCTGAGGCCCAGTACTTC.

This chain connects TRBV4-2 to TRBJ2-5; TRBD2 aligns across 7 bases. Matching the DNA end better, TRBJ2-7 makes the J call doubtful. CDR3 length equals 15 residues. The germline V gene has CDR1 LGHNA and CDR2 YNFKEQ. CDR3 sequence reads: CASSQAQRGFNEQYF. The DNA of the CDR3 is TGTGCCAGCAGCCAAGCGCAGCGGGGCTTCAACGAGCAGTACTTC.

V and J are TRBV30 and TRBJ1-1; weak D call: TRBD1 (6 bases). Trimming pared 2 bases from V and 4 bases from J, leaving 20 bases between. This CDR3 has 16 amino acids. Per germline, CDR1 GTSNPN and CDR2 SVGIG (reference sequence). The CDR3 bases are TGTGCCTGGAGTAATGCTTGGGGAGGGGGAGGCACTGAAGCTTTCTTT. This encodes CAWSNAWGGGGTEAFF.

This clone was seen a few times. The chain joins TRBV5-6 to TRBJ2-2; the D gene is possibly TRBD2 (7 bases). The germline gives CDR1 SGHDT, CDR2 YYEEEE. The CDR3 spans 15 residues. Trimming took 7 bases from V and 4 from J, leaving 17 bases between them. The CDR3 region has the DNA TGTGCCAGCGTCCGGGACGGGGGGCCCACCGGGGAGCTGTTTTTT. Translation gives CASVRDGGPTGELFF.

The genes are TRBV28 and TRBJ1-5; D may be TRBD1 (5 bases). Trimming left V 6 bases short and J 5 bases short, with 14 bases between. Germline loops: CDR1 MDHEN, CDR2 SYDVKM. The CDR3 has 14 amino acids. DNA of the CDR3: TGTGCCAGCAGCCACGACAGCCCGGATCAGCCCCAGCATTTT. Amino acids: CASSHDSPDQPQHF.

CDR3 protein: CASSLTLNTEAFF. DNA of the CDR3: TGTGCCAGCAGCTTAACACTGAACACTGAAGCTTTCTTT. The chain links TRBV7-9 to TRBJ1-1; no firm D call. The V gene's germline CDR1 is SEHNR and CDR2 FQNEAQ (reference sequence). The CDR3 runs to 13 residues. V lost 2 bases and J lost 0, with 4 bases in between. Combining the CDR3 with reference TRBV7-9 and TRBJ1-1 gives the whole variable domain DTGVSQNPRHKITKRGQNVTFRCDPISEHNRLYWYRQTLGQGPEFLTYFQNEAQLEKSRLLSDRFSAERPKGSFSTLEIQRTEQGDSAMYLCASSLTLNTEAFFGQGTRLTVV.

V and J are TRBV5-4 and TRBJ1-1, with D unresolved. This CDR3 comprises 14 residues. Germline assignment: CDR1 SGHNT and CDR2 YYREEE (reference sequence). V was cut by 2 bases and J by 0 bases, with 8 bases left in between. The CDR3 bases are TGTGCCAGCAGCTTAGACAACATGAACACTGAAGCTTTCTTT. Protein product: CASSLDNMNTEAFF.

The chain combines TRBV11-2 with TRBJ2-3; tentative D call: TRBD1 (6 bases). Germline loops: CDR1 SGHAT, CDR2 FQNNGV. The V end lost 0 bases, the J end lost 4 bases, and 11 bases lay between the germline ends. The CDR3 length is 15 residues. The CDR3 reads CASSLEVSGADTQYF. CDR3 coding DNA: TGTGCCAGCAGCTTAGAGGTTTCAGGGGCAGATACGCAGTATTTT. The complete variable domain, with remaining parts taken from reference TRBV11-2 and TRBJ2-3, reads EAGVAQSPRYKIIEKRQSVAFWCNPISGHATLYWYQQILGQGPKLLIQFQNNGVVDDSQLPKDRFSAERLKGVDSTLKIQPAKLEDSAVYLCASSLEVSGADTQYFGPGTRLTVL.

The V and J genes are TRBV11-3 and TRBJ2-7; D remains ambiguous. The CDR3 covers 12 residues. Trimming removed 4 bases from V and 7 bases from J, with 11 bases in between. The germline V gene encodes CDR1 SGHNT and CDR2 YENEEA. The CDR3 DNA follows: TGTGCCAGCAGCTCCCCACCCGGGGAGCAGTACTTC. Its translation is CASSSPPGEQYF.

The chain has TRBV5-1 and TRBJ1-2, with TRBD1 matching over 8 bases. Trimming took 4 bases from V and 5 from J; bases not matched to a gene: 19. Per the germline V gene, CDR1 is SGHRS and CDR2 is YFSETQ. The CDR3 extends over 18 amino acids. The CDR3 is CASSPMTSAGGARYGYTF. The DNA for the CDR3 is TGCGCCAGCAGCCCGATGACCTCCGCAGGGGGCGCAAGGTATGGCTACACCTTC.

This chain uses TRBV15 with TRBJ2-5; no clear D gene. V lost 4 bases to trimming and J lost 4 bases, with 4 bases between them. This CDR3 has 11 residues. Germline CDR1 reads LNHNV; CDR2 reads YYDKDF (reference sequence). The CDR3 sequence: CATSTGETQYF. The CDR3 DNA reads TGTGCCACCAGCACGGGAGAGACCCAGTACTTC.

The V call is TRBV30, the J call TRBJ1-1, with 9 bases matching TRBD1. This CDR3 has 14 amino acids. J was trimmed by 4 bases and V by 7 bases; bases with no gene match: 10. The V gene's germline CDR1 is GTSNPN and CDR2 SVGIG (reference sequence). The CDR3 region is CASGTGNGGTEAFF. The CDR3 nucleotides are TGTGCCTCCGGGACAGGGAACGGGGGCACTGAAGCTTTCTTT.